This T cell receptor (beta chain) is drawn from a study of T-cell reconstitution after alpha-beta-depleted transplantation in children. Unique molecular identifiers tagged the TCRbeta library. A single record per CDR3 protein comes from TCRdb applying MiXCR to the PCR reads. The sample holds about 900,000 distinct CDR3 sequences, roughly 29% seen once. The CDR3 has 16 residues. Trimming took 4 bases from V and 7 from J; bases not matched to a gene: 13. Germline V lookup: CDR1 LGHDT, CDR2 YNNKEL (reference sequence). The sequences come from PBMCs, mostly from graft donor cells, collected 360 days after TCRalphabeta/CD19-depleted stem cell transplant. The gene calls are TRBV3-1 and TRBJ2-1, with 7 nucleotides matching TRBD1. The receptor comes from a boy younger than two who had a stem cell transplant for SCID, so the T cells may come from the graft donor. CDR3 DNA sequence: TGTGCCAGCAGCCCGATGGGACAGACCCCCCGGAATGAGCAGTTCTTC. Translating gives CASSPMGQTPRNEQFF.